This T cell receptor beta chain appears in the sequencing data of a study of human T cells and chemical hapten exposure. About the research overall: In the roughly 24-week study, patients were dosed weekly with diphenylcyclopropenone on the scalp throughout.

This clonotype came up many times. Its antigen is still unknown. Notes on the study in general: Because they had alopecia, donors may respond immunologically unlike healthy people.

V lost 2 bases to trimming and J lost 4 bases; unmatched junction nucleotides: 3. The CDR3 has 15 residues. The germline CDR1 and CDR2 sequences are MDHEN and SYDVKM. Individual cDNA molecules in this library carried unique molecular identifiers. Each CDR3 protein is one row after TCRdb ran MiXCR on the RACE reads. This sample yields 250,000 or so distinct CDR3 sequences, of which around 7% are seen a single time; more than 0.95% belongs to the top ten. As for time point: pre-sensitization, week 0. This sample's treatment: therapeutic diphenylcyclopropenone sensitization with weekly scalp DPC. Venepuncture was done earlier than the placement of each patch test.

The chain carries TRBV28 and TRBJ2-1; 9 bases align to TRBD1. The sequencing used whole blood, collected in connection with sensitization to the hapten diphenylcyclopropenone (DPC). The receptor's source is a man aged 18 to 29 with alopecia areata. Some clones in this sample may be carry-over from other donors' samples. The CDR3 is CASSLGTGIYNEQFF. Written as DNA, the CDR3 is TGTGCCAGCAGTTTAGGGACAGGGATTTACAATGAGCAGTTCTTC.